These T cell receptor beta chains were read from a single sample in a study of Ad26.COV2.S vaccination and SARS-CoV-2 variants. The table came from immunoSEQ multiplex PCR; TCRdb's copy has only in-frame clones and leaves some out. Here the sample spans about 350,000 clones, around 89% being singletons. Sequencing used peripheral blood, obtained in a trial of Ad26.COV2.S vaccine versus placebo. These TCRs come from a person aged 18-65 years who received the Ad26.COV2.S COVID-19 vaccine or a placebo. Each CDR3 is given with its conserved first and last residue. Each record gives: CDR3 DNA, CDR3 protein, D gene, J gene, clone size, V gene. D genes are given only for firm matches. Not all rows give a size; the values are once, few, many and, for expanded clones, a class.

CDR3nt: TGTGCCAGTAGCCGCGACTACGAGCAGTACTTC
CDR3aa: CASSRDYEQYF
d_gene: -
j_gene: TRBJ2-7
abundance: -
v_gene: TRBV19

CDR3nt: TGTGCCAGCAGCCGGAAGGGGGACAGCTCCTACAATGAGCAGTTCTTC
CDR3aa: CASSRKGDSSYNEQFF
d_gene: TRBD1
j_gene: TRBJ2-1
abundance: few
v_gene: TRBV7-9

CDR3nt: TGCGCCAGCAGCCCTCGGACCACCGGGGAGCTGTTTTTT
CDR3aa: CASSPRTTGELFF
d_gene: -
j_gene: TRBJ2-2
abundance: -
v_gene: TRBV5-1

CDR3nt: TGTGCCAGCTCACCTAGCAACCAGGGGAATCAGCCCCAGCATTTT
CDR3aa: CASSPSNQGNQPQHF
d_gene: -
j_gene: TRBJ1-5
abundance: once
v_gene: TRBV18

CDR3nt: TGTGCCAGCAGTTACTCGAATATCGGCTCTGGAAACACCATATATTTT
CDR3aa: CASSYSNIGSGNTIYF
d_gene: -
j_gene: TRBJ1-3
abundance: -
v_gene: TRBV6-6

CDR3nt: TGTGCCAGCTCACGGGTAGGGCTAGCGGGATACAATGAGCAGTTCTTC
CDR3aa: CASSRVGLAGYNEQFF
d_gene: TRBD2
j_gene: TRBJ2-1
abundance: -
v_gene: TRBV18

CDR3nt: TGTGCCAGCAGTGCTACAGGGGGATCCTACGAGCAGTACTTC
CDR3aa: CASSATGGSYEQYF
d_gene: TRBD1
j_gene: TRBJ2-7
abundance: -
v_gene: TRBV2

CDR3nt: TGTGCCAGTAGTATCGACAGGGGCTACGAGCAGTACTTC
CDR3aa: CASSIDRGYEQYF
d_gene: TRBD1
j_gene: TRBJ2-7
abundance: -
v_gene: TRBV19

CDR3nt: TGTGCCAGTAGTATCCAAACTAGAACTTCGTCCTCTGGAAACACCATATATTTT
CDR3aa: CASSIQTRTSSSGNTIYF
d_gene: -
j_gene: TRBJ1-3
abundance: once
v_gene: TRBV19

CDR3nt: TGCGCCAGCAGTGTTGATAAGGGATCCAACTATGGCTACACCTTC
CDR3aa: CASSVDKGSNYGYTF
d_gene: -
j_gene: TRBJ1-2
abundance: -
v_gene: TRBV10-2

CDR3nt: TGCAGCGTTGGAGGACAGGAGGACTACGAGCAGTACTTC
CDR3aa: CSVGGQEDYEQYF
d_gene: TRBD1
j_gene: TRBJ2-7
abundance: -
v_gene: TRBV29-1

CDR3nt: TGTGCCAGCAGTGTGGACAGGGTTCCTAATTCACCCCTCCACTTT
CDR3aa: CASSVDRVPNSPLHF
d_gene: TRBD1
j_gene: TRBJ1-6
abundance: -
v_gene: TRBV2

CDR3nt: TGTGCCAGCAGCCAAGGACAGAGATCCTACAATGAGCAGTTCTTC
CDR3aa: CASSQGQRSYNEQFF
d_gene: -
j_gene: TRBJ2-1
abundance: -
v_gene: TRBV3-1/TRBV3-2

CDR3nt: TGTGCCAGCAGCTTCGGACTAGCGGGGATCTACAATGAGCAGTTCTTC
CDR3aa: CASSFGLAGIYNEQFF
d_gene: TRBD2
j_gene: TRBJ2-1
abundance: -
v_gene: TRBV7-8

CDR3nt: TGTGCCAGCAGCCCCCCGCAGCGGGAGGTTCGAGAGACCCAGTACTTC
CDR3aa: CASSPPQREVRETQYF
d_gene: TRBD2
j_gene: TRBJ2-5
abundance: -
v_gene: TRBV3-1/TRBV3-2

CDR3nt: TGTGCCAGCAGTGAGGGCGGGAGGGGCTACAATGAGCAGTTCTTC
CDR3aa: CASSEGGRGYNEQFF
d_gene: TRBD2
j_gene: TRBJ2-1
abundance: -
v_gene: TRBV11-3

CDR3nt: TGTGCCAGCACCCTTACCGGAGGGGGCCTCTACGAGCAGTACTTC
CDR3aa: CASTLTGGGLYEQYF
d_gene: -
j_gene: TRBJ2-7
abundance: -
v_gene: TRBV11-1

CDR3nt: TGTGCCAGCAGTGACGGGACAGGTAGTGGAGCTTTCTTT
CDR3aa: CASSDGTGSGAFF
d_gene: TRBD1
j_gene: TRBJ1-1
abundance: -
v_gene: TRBV2

CDR3nt: TGTGCCAGCAGCCTTGGACAGCTCGATGGCTACACCTTC
CDR3aa: CASSLGQLDGYTF
d_gene: -
j_gene: TRBJ1-2
abundance: -
v_gene: TRBV7-6

CDR3nt: TGTGCCAGCAGTTATTCCCAGGGGACGTACCAAGAGACCCAGTACTTC
CDR3aa: CASSYSQGTYQETQYF
d_gene: -
j_gene: TRBJ2-5
abundance: -
v_gene: TRBV9

CDR3nt: TGTGCCAGCAGCTTAGGAGCAGGGGGAAATCAGCCCCAGCATTTT
CDR3aa: CASSLGAGGNQPQHF
d_gene: TRBD1
j_gene: TRBJ1-5
abundance: -
v_gene: TRBV7-9

CDR3nt: TGTGCCAGCAGCGGCCTAGCGGGAGGAGGGCAGTTCTTC
CDR3aa: CASSGLAGGGQFF
d_gene: TRBD2
j_gene: TRBJ2-1
abundance: -
v_gene: TRBV25-1

CDR3nt: TGTGCCAGCAGCTTAGAGGGGACAGGGACCTCGTCACGTGGCTACACCTTC
CDR3aa: CASSLEGTGTSSRGYTF
d_gene: TRBD1
j_gene: TRBJ1-2
abundance: -
v_gene: TRBV7-8

CDR3nt: TGTGCCAGCAGCTCGGGAACGGGAGGGGTCTCCTACAATGAGCAGTTCTTC
CDR3aa: CASSSGTGGVSYNEQFF
d_gene: TRBD2
j_gene: TRBJ2-1
abundance: -
v_gene: TRBV7-9

CDR3nt: TGTGCCAGCAGTTTCGGGACTAGCCGCACAGATACGCAGTATTTT
CDR3aa: CASSFGTSRTDTQYF
d_gene: TRBD2
j_gene: TRBJ2-3
abundance: -
v_gene: TRBV6-5

CDR3nt: TGCGCCAGCAGCCAAGACTTAACTAACGGGTATGAAAAACTGTTTTTT
CDR3aa: CASSQDLTNGYEKLFF
d_gene: -
j_gene: TRBJ1-4
abundance: once
v_gene: TRBV4-3

CDR3nt: TGTGCCAGTAGTATTAACGACCCACAGAGTGAGCAGTTCTTC
CDR3aa: CASSINDPQSEQFF
d_gene: -
j_gene: TRBJ2-1
abundance: -
v_gene: TRBV19

CDR3nt: TGTGCCAGCACTTTAGGACAGGGGGTCGAGACCCAGTACTTC
CDR3aa: CASTLGQGVETQYF
d_gene: TRBD1
j_gene: TRBJ2-5
abundance: -
v_gene: TRBV2

CDR3nt: TGTGCCAGCAGCTTAAGCCTCGGAGGCCCAGATACGCAGTATTTT
CDR3aa: CASSLSLGGPDTQYF
d_gene: -
j_gene: TRBJ2-3
abundance: -
v_gene: TRBV7-8

CDR3nt: TGCGCCAGCAGCTTGGATACCGGGGAGCTGTTTTTT
CDR3aa: CASSLDTGELFF
d_gene: -
j_gene: TRBJ2-2
abundance: -
v_gene: TRBV5-1

CDR3nt: TGTGCCAGCAGTTTCGGACAGGGGCGAGATACGCAGTATTTT
CDR3aa: CASSFGQGRDTQYF
d_gene: TRBD1
j_gene: TRBJ2-3
abundance: -
v_gene: TRBV27

CDR3nt: TGTGCCAGCAGCAGCGGGACAGGGGGCGCGTATGGCTACACCTTC
CDR3aa: CASSSGTGGAYGYTF
d_gene: TRBD1
j_gene: TRBJ1-2
abundance: -
v_gene: TRBV7-8

CDR3nt: TGTGCCAGCAGCTCCTGGACGGGTTCCTCTGGAAACACCATATATTTT
CDR3aa: CASSSWTGSSGNTIYF
d_gene: -
j_gene: TRBJ1-3
abundance: -
v_gene: TRBV11-2

CDR3nt: TGTGCCATCAGCACAGGGGGTTCCTACGAGCAGTACTTC
CDR3aa: CAISTGGSYEQYF
d_gene: TRBD1
j_gene: TRBJ2-7
abundance: -
v_gene: TRBV10-3

CDR3nt: TGTGCCAGCAGCCAAGATAGCTCAACCTACGAGCAGTACTTC
CDR3aa: CASSQDSSTYEQYF
d_gene: -
j_gene: TRBJ2-7
abundance: -
v_gene: TRBV3-1/TRBV3-2

CDR3nt: TGTGCCAGCAGCAGAGGGCCCGGGGATACGCAGTATTTT
CDR3aa: CASSRGPGDTQYF
d_gene: -
j_gene: TRBJ2-3
abundance: -
v_gene: TRBV11-3

CDR3nt: TGTGCCAGCTCACCGGGACAGGGTGAGGCTGTCGGTGGCTACACCTTC
CDR3aa: CASSPGQGEAVGGYTF
d_gene: TRBD1
j_gene: TRBJ1-2
abundance: -
v_gene: TRBV18

CDR3nt: TGTGCCAGCAGTGAATGGGGACAGGGGGTTTCTGAAGCTTTCTTT
CDR3aa: CASSEWGQGVSEAFF
d_gene: TRBD1
j_gene: TRBJ1-1
abundance: -
v_gene: TRBV25-1

CDR3nt: TGTGCCAGCAGCTTGGGGGGACAGCCCTACGAGCAGTACTTC
CDR3aa: CASSLGGQPYEQYF
d_gene: TRBD1
j_gene: TRBJ2-7
abundance: -
v_gene: TRBV5-4

CDR3nt: TGTGCCAGCAGTTTTGGGGTAGCAGATACGCAGTATTTT
CDR3aa: CASSFGVADTQYF
d_gene: -
j_gene: TRBJ2-3
abundance: -
v_gene: TRBV27

CDR3nt: TGTGCCGGTAACCGGGACATGATCTCAACTAATGAAAAACTGTTTTTT
CDR3aa: CAGNRDMISTNEKLFF
d_gene: -
j_gene: TRBJ1-4
abundance: -
v_gene: TRBV30

CDR3nt: TGTGCCAGCAGCAGGTGGTTGGTACCGCAAGCCGCTAATGAAAAACTGTTTTTT
CDR3aa: CASSRWLVPQAANEKLFF
d_gene: -
j_gene: TRBJ1-4
abundance: -
v_gene: TRBV5-5

CDR3nt: TGTGCCAGCAGCAGCCCGGGACAGGGTCAAATCTACACCTTC
CDR3aa: CASSSPGQGQIYTF
d_gene: TRBD1
j_gene: TRBJ1-2
abundance: -
v_gene: TRBV7-9

CDR3nt: TGTGCCAGTAGTATAGGAGGACTAGCGGAGTACAATGAGCAGTTCTTC
CDR3aa: CASSIGGLAEYNEQFF
d_gene: TRBD2
j_gene: TRBJ2-1
abundance: -
v_gene: TRBV19

CDR3nt: TGTGCCAGCAGTGACAGGGTCAATGAGCAGTTCTTC
CDR3aa: CASSDRVNEQFF
d_gene: TRBD1
j_gene: TRBJ2-1
abundance: -
v_gene: TRBV28

CDR3nt: TGTGCCAGCTCACGGGACAGGGATGAAAAACTGTTTTTT
CDR3aa: CASSRDRDEKLFF
d_gene: TRBD1
j_gene: TRBJ1-4
abundance: -
v_gene: TRBV18

CDR3nt: TGTGCCAGCAGCAAGACAGGGGATGGAAGCAAAAACATTCAGTACTTC
CDR3aa: CASSKTGDGSKNIQYF
d_gene: TRBD1
j_gene: TRBJ2-4
abundance: -
v_gene: TRBV2

CDR3nt: TGTGCCAGCAGTTTGGGCAGGGGATCCTACGAGCAGTACTTC
CDR3aa: CASSLGRGSYEQYF
d_gene: -
j_gene: TRBJ2-7
abundance: -
v_gene: TRBV27

CDR3nt: TGCGCCAGCAGCCAAACGACAGCGAGGCCCCAGCATTTT
CDR3aa: CASSQTTARPQHF
d_gene: -
j_gene: TRBJ1-5
abundance: -
v_gene: TRBV4-3

CDR3nt: TGTGCCAGCAGCCCAAGGACAGGGGGCGTGGGCACTGAAGCTTTCTTT
CDR3aa: CASSPRTGGVGTEAFF
d_gene: TRBD1
j_gene: TRBJ1-1
abundance: -
v_gene: TRBV5-6

CDR3nt: TGTGCCAGCAGAGGGACAGGGGGCTTTGGCTACACCTTC
CDR3aa: CASRGTGGFGYTF
d_gene: TRBD1
j_gene: TRBJ1-2
abundance: -
v_gene: TRBV2

CDR3nt: TGTGCCTGGAGTGTACGGGGGGGGAACACTGAAGCTTTCTTT
CDR3aa: CAWSVRGGNTEAFF
d_gene: -
j_gene: TRBJ1-1
abundance: -
v_gene: TRBV30

CDR3nt: TGTGCCAGCAGTTTATCGGGTAGTTCTGCGGGGGAGCAGTACTTC
CDR3aa: CASSLSGSSAGEQYF
d_gene: -
j_gene: TRBJ2-7
abundance: once
v_gene: TRBV28

CDR3nt: TGTGCCAGCAGCGCGGAGAACAGGGGTCTAGGGTCCTACAATGAGCAGTTCTTC
CDR3aa: CASSAENRGLGSYNEQFF
d_gene: TRBD1
j_gene: TRBJ2-1
abundance: -
v_gene: TRBV9

CDR3nt: TGCGCCAGCAGGCAACAACTCGGGACTAGCACAGATACGCAGTATTTT
CDR3aa: CASRQQLGTSTDTQYF
d_gene: -
j_gene: TRBJ2-3
abundance: -
v_gene: TRBV5-1

CDR3nt: TGTGCCAGCAGCGTAGCCGGGGGCGGCGAGCAGTTCTTC
CDR3aa: CASSVAGGGEQFF
d_gene: -
j_gene: TRBJ2-1
abundance: -
v_gene: TRBV9

CDR3nt: TGTGCCAGCAGCGCAGGGCGGGGCTACGAGCAGTACTTC
CDR3aa: CASSAGRGYEQYF
d_gene: -
j_gene: TRBJ2-7
abundance: once
v_gene: TRBV3-1/TRBV3-2

CDR3nt: TGTGCCAGCTCACCCGGTAAGGGTGAGACCCAGTACTTC
CDR3aa: CASSPGKGETQYF
d_gene: -
j_gene: TRBJ2-5
abundance: -
v_gene: TRBV18

CDR3nt: TGTGCCAGCAGTTTTGTACTTATTAATGAGCAGTTCTTC
CDR3aa: CASSFVLINEQFF
d_gene: -
j_gene: TRBJ2-1
abundance: -
v_gene: TRBV12-3/TRBV12-4

CDR3nt: TGTGCCAGCAGTGACCCCAGGGGTGGGTCCTACGAGCAGTACTTC
CDR3aa: CASSDPRGGSYEQYF
d_gene: -
j_gene: TRBJ2-7
abundance: -
v_gene: TRBV2